This is a list of T cell receptor beta chains from one sample in a study of Ad26.COV2.S vaccination and SARS-CoV-2 variants. Libraries were prepared by immunoSEQ multiplex PCR; TCRdb keeps only in-frame clonotypes and omits some of them. The data show some 250,000 clones, with 88% seen just once and about 11% held by the top ten. This sample comprised peripheral blood, obtained in a trial of Ad26.COV2.S vaccine versus placebo. The receptors originated from a person between 18 and 60 years old who received the Ad26.COV2.S COVID-19 vaccine or a placebo. CDR3s include the opening cysteine and the closing phenylalanine or tryptophan. Each record gives: J gene, V gene, D gene, clone size, CDR3 protein, CDR3 DNA. The D gene is left open where the match is weak. Size is omitted from some rows. Given values are once, few, many or a class for expanded clones.

TRBJ1-4	TRBV11-2	-	-	CASSRGQGGEKLFF	TGTGCCAGCAGCCGGGGACAAGGCGGTGAAAAACTGTTTTTT
TRBJ1-1	TRBV28	-	-	CASRGTENTEAFF	TGTGCCAGCAGGGGGACTGAGAACACTGAAGCTTTCTTT
TRBJ2-3	TRBV7-8	TRBD2	-	CASSSKRGGWSTDTQYF	TGTGCCAGCAGCTCAAAGCGGGGGGGCTGGAGCACAGATACGCAGTATTTT
TRBJ1-4	TRBV28	-	-	CASSPTGGTNEKLFF	TGTGCCAGCAGTCCCACAGGAGGGACTAATGAAAAACTGTTTTTT
TRBJ2-2	TRBV7-6	TRBD2	-	CASSLLAGGSGELFF	TGTGCCAGCAGCTTACTAGCGGGAGGGTCCGGGGAGCTGTTTTTT
TRBJ2-7	TRBV19	TRBD2	-	CASTPPPSGSSYEQYF	TGTGCCAGTACCCCACCCCCAAGCGGGAGCTCCTACGAGCAGTACTTC
TRBJ2-1	TRBV9	TRBD2	-	CASSAGLAGVGGHNEQFF	TGTGCCAGCAGCGCCGGACTAGCGGGTGTCGGAGGACATAATGAGCAGTTCTTC
TRBJ2-5	TRBV12-3/TRBV12-4	-	-	CASSIGGAGTQYF	TGTGCCAGCAGCATAGGGGGAGCGGGGACCCAGTACTTC
TRBJ1-5	TRBV18	-	-	CASSPDRQGPYQPQHF	TGTGCCAGCTCACCAGATCGTCAAGGGCCCTATCAGCCCCAGCATTTT
TRBJ2-1	TRBV11-2	-	-	CASSLVGGYNEQFF	TGTGCCAGCAGCTTAGTAGGGGGATACAATGAGCAGTTCTTC
TRBJ2-7	TRBV9	-	-	CASSPSGRDQYF	TGTGCCAGCAGCCCCTCGGGACGGGACCAGTACTTC
TRBJ1-2	TRBV6-2/TRBV6-3	-	-	CASSYSRRDYGYTF	TGTGCCAGCAGTTACTCGCGTAGAGACTATGGCTACACCTTC
TRBJ2-7	TRBV5-1	-	-	CASSSGEVSHEQYF	TGCGCCAGCAGCTCGGGGGAGGTTTCCCACGAGCAGTACTTC
TRBJ2-7	TRBV7-2	TRBD2	-	CASSPRGGAYEQYF	TGTGCCAGCAGCCCCCGGGGGGGGGCCTACGAGCAGTACTTC
TRBJ2-6	TRBV10-2	TRBD2	many	CASSEQAGSSGANVLTF	TGCGCCAGCAGTGAGCAAGCGGGAAGCTCTGGGGCCAACGTCCTGACTTTC
TRBJ2-3	TRBV11-2	-	-	CASSPGRDQGHTQYF	TGTGCCAGCAGCCCCGGTCGGGACCAAGGCCATACGCAGTATTTT
TRBJ2-2	TRBV29-1	TRBD2	-	CSVVLWAGGRIHGELFF	TGCAGCGTCGTATTATGGGCGGGAGGAAGGATTCACGGGGAGCTGTTTTTT
TRBJ2-6	TRBV5-4	-	-	CASSLVGGGAGANVLTF	TGTGCCAGCAGCTTGGTTGGTGGCGGCGCTGGGGCCAACGTCCTGACTTTC
TRBJ2-1	TRBV6-2/TRBV6-3	TRBD2	-	CASSLGGGPSNEQFF	TGTGCCAGCAGTCTCGGGGGGGGCCCCTCCAATGAGCAGTTCTTC
TRBJ2-7	TRBV29-1	TRBD1	-	CSINRGQGGEQYF	TGCAGCATCAACAGGGGACAGGGTGGCGAGCAGTACTTC
TRBJ1-6	TRBV19	-	-	CASSDQWNSPLHF	TGTGCCAGTAGTGACCAGTGGAATTCACCCCTCCACTTT
TRBJ1-2	TRBV5-1	-	-	CASRGASEVGYGYTF	TGCGCCAGCAGGGGGGCCTCTGAGGTGGGCTATGGCTACACCTTC
TRBJ2-2	TRBV18	-	-	CASSPRLATGELFF	TGTGCCAGCTCACCAAGGCTAGCGACCGGGGAGCTGTTTTTT
TRBJ2-4	TRBV5-4	-	-	CASSLGGAENIQYF	TGTGCCAGCAGCTTGGGGGGGGCCGAAAACATTCAGTACTTC
TRBJ2-1	TRBV4-2	-	-	CASSQDTGADNEQFF	TGTGCCAGCAGCCAAGATACGGGGGCCGACAATGAGCAGTTCTTC
TRBJ1-5	TRBV3-1/TRBV3-2	-	-	CASSLAGPNNQPQHF	TGTGCCAGCAGCCTCGCCGGGCCCAACAATCAGCCCCAGCATTTT
TRBJ2-4	TRBV6-2/TRBV6-3	-	-	CASSYPGGLAKNIQYF	TGTGCCAGCAGTTACCCTGGGGGGCTAGCCAAAAACATTCAGTACTTC
TRBJ2-7	TRBV18	TRBD1	-	CASSPMTGGTTYEQYF	TGTGCCAGCTCACCAATGACAGGGGGCACCACCTACGAGCAGTACTTC
TRBJ2-1	TRBV28	TRBD1	-	CASSLAGQGKRNEQFF	TGTGCCAGCAGTTTAGCTGGACAGGGGAAGAGAAATGAGCAGTTCTTC
TRBJ2-1	TRBV6-2/TRBV6-3	TRBD2	-	CASSTGTNSYNEQFF	TGTGCCAGCAGTACCGGGACTAACTCCTACAATGAGCAGTTCTTC
TRBJ1-4	TRBV28	-	-	CASRVGAEKLFF	TGTGCCAGCAGGGTTGGGGCGGAAAAACTGTTTTTT
TRBJ1-2	TRBV29-1	TRBD1	-	CTVEGTGLNGYTF	TGCACCGTAGAAGGGACAGGGTTAAATGGCTACACCTTC
TRBJ2-1	TRBV5-4	-	-	CASSLGVGGAYNEQFF	TGTGCCAGCAGCTTGGGTGTGGGGGGCGCCTACAATGAGCAGTTCTTC
TRBJ2-4	TRBV24-1	-	few	CATSDSPGWGSNIQYF	TGTGCCACCAGTGATTCCCCCGGTTGGGGGTCGAACATTCAGTACTTC
TRBJ2-3	TRBV7-6	TRBD2	-	CASSLGTSGGVDTQYF	TGTGCCAGCAGCCTTGGGACTAGCGGGGGGGTGGATACGCAGTATTTT
TRBJ2-1	TRBV14	-	once	CASSQFGTAYNEQFF	TGTGCCAGCAGCCAATTCGGAACAGCTTACAATGAGCAGTTCTTC
TRBJ2-7	TRBV5-6	TRBD1	-	CASSSLGTASSYEQYF	TGTGCCAGCAGCTCCCTAGGGACAGCAAGCTCCTACGAGCAGTACTTC
TRBJ2-7	TRBV7-8	-	once	CASSLWEGAGEQYF	TGTGCCAGCAGCTTATGGGAGGGGGCGGGGGAGCAGTACTTC
TRBJ2-4	TRBV6-5	-	-	CASSSSRQKNIQYF	TGTGCCAGCAGTTCCTCTCGACAGAAAAACATTCAGTACTTC
TRBJ2-1	TRBV4-2	TRBD2	-	CASSQAGGPDEQFF	TGTGCCAGCAGCCAAGCGGGAGGGCCCGATGAGCAGTTCTTC
TRBJ2-5	TRBV5-1	TRBD2	-	CASSLTSAWETQYF	TGCGCCAGCAGCCTGACTAGCGCCTGGGAGACCCAGTACTTC
TRBJ1-4	TRBV2	TRBD1	-	CASSLGTAGELFF	TGTGCCAGCAGTCTTGGGACAGCCGGAGAACTGTTTTTT
TRBJ1-6	TRBV19	-	-	CASGVPSYNSPLHF	TGTGCCAGTGGGGTTCCCTCCTATAATTCACCCCTCCACTTT
TRBJ1-6	TRBV7-8	-	-	CASSPSVGQSNSPLHF	TGTGCCAGCAGCCCATCAGTGGGACAAAGTAATTCACCCCTCCACTTT
TRBJ2-7	TRBV5-1	-	-	CASSPGQGVSNEQYF	TGCGCCAGCTCCCCAGGGCAGGGTGTGTCAAACGAGCAGTACTTC
TRBJ2-1	TRBV5-1	-	once	CASSLVATSTSEQFF	TGCGCCAGCAGCTTGGTAGCGACGTCCACGTCTGAGCAGTTCTTC
TRBJ2-3	TRBV7-2	-	-	CASSPGQGDTDTQYF	TGTGCCAGCAGCCCCGGGCAGGGAGACACAGATACGCAGTATTTT
TRBJ2-1	TRBV12-3/TRBV12-4	TRBD2	-	CASTASGRTFF	TGTGCCAGCACCGCTAGCGGTCGAACGTTCTTC
TRBJ2-3	TRBV19	TRBD1	-	CASSQQGVGADTQYF	TGTGCCAGTAGCCAACAGGGGGTCGGGGCAGATACGCAGTATTTT
TRBJ2-5	TRBV7-2	TRBD2	few	CASSSLAGVRETQYF	TGTGCCAGCAGCTCACTAGCGGGAGTAAGGGAGACCCAGTACTTC
TRBJ2-7	TRBV6-5	-	few	CASSYSNRGGYEQYF	TGTGCCAGCAGTTACTCCAACAGGGGAGGCTACGAGCAGTACTTC
TRBJ2-2	TRBV7-2	-	-	CASSAWGQNTGELFF	TGTGCCAGCAGCGCCTGGGGTCAGAACACCGGGGAGCTGTTTTTT
TRBJ2-1	TRBV9	-	-	CASSVGEKRDNEQFF	TGTGCCAGCAGCGTAGGGGAAAAGCGGGACAATGAGCAGTTCTTC
TRBJ1-5	TRBV6-1	-	-	CASSETGAGNQPQHF	TGTGCCAGCAGTGAGACCGGCGCGGGCAATCAGCCCCAGCATTTT
TRBJ2-1	TRBV5-4	-	few	CASTEGMGVEQFF	TGTGCCAGCACTGAGGGTATGGGGGTTGAGCAGTTCTTC